These T cell receptor beta chains were read from a single sample in a study of T cell responses to AZD1222 COVID-19 vaccine. The repertoire was sequenced with immunoSEQ multiplex PCR; TCRdb's copy has only in-frame clones and lacks some. The sample includes tens of thousands of clones, about 90% seen only once; the top ten take 7.8%. The sequenced sample was peripheral blood, obtained on day 0 of AZD1222 vaccination. The source is an adult in good health. Each CDR3 is given with its conserved first and last residue. The order of the fields is J gene, D gene, V gene, clone size, CDR3 DNA, CDR3 protein. The D gene is left open where the match is weak. Part of the rows lack a size; the others show once, few, many or a class for expanded clones.

>TRBJ1-2|NA|TRBV29-1|NA
TGCAGCGCCTTCCTACAGGAAAACTATGGCTACACCTTC
CSAFLQENYGYTF
>TRBJ2-3|NA|TRBV4-2|once
TGTGCCAGCAGCCAAGATCCCACAGATACGCAGTATTTT
CASSQDPTDTQYF
>TRBJ1-5|NA|TRBV19|NA
TGTGCCAGTAGTATGGGTATGGTACAGGCCTATCAGCCCCAGCATTTT
CASSMGMVQAYQPQHF
>TRBJ1-4|NA|TRBV9|NA
TGTGCCAGCAGCGTAGAGCTAGTGGGGGCGCGTGAAAAACTGTTTTTT
CASSVELVGAREKLFF
>TRBJ2-5|TRBD2|TRBV7-9|NA
TGTGCCAGCAGCTTAAGACTAGCGGGAGAAGGAGAGACCCAGTACTTC
CASSLRLAGEGETQYF
>TRBJ2-1|NA|TRBV5-1|NA
TGCGCCAGCAGCTTCCGGCTGACAGTTCTGAACAATGAGCAGTTCTTC
CASSFRLTVLNNEQFF
>TRBJ1-1|TRBD1|TRBV9|NA
TGTGCCAGCAGCTCTTGGACAGGGGGGAACACTGAAGCTTTCTTT
CASSSWTGGNTEAFF
>TRBJ2-1|NA|TRBV5-1|NA
TGCGCCAGCAGCTTGGTAGCCGTGAACAATGAGCAGTTCTTC
CASSLVAVNNEQFF
>TRBJ1-5|NA|TRBV24-1|NA
TGTGCCACCAGTCGGGGGACCGGACAGCCCCAGCATTTT
CATSRGTGQPQHF
>TRBJ2-5|NA|TRBV2|NA
TGTGCCAGCACCTCTCCCGGGACGAACCAAGAGACCCAGTACTTC
CASTSPGTNQETQYF
>TRBJ2-5|NA|TRBV10-1|once
TGCGCCACCTCCCCGAACAGCCGAGGGACCCAGTACTTC
CATSPNSRGTQYF
>TRBJ2-3|NA|TRBV13|NA
TGTGCCAGCAGCTCACTAGATACGCAGTATTTT
CASSSLDTQYF
>TRBJ2-6|NA|TRBV4-3|NA
TGCGCCAGCAGCCAAGCGGGAGCAGCCTCTGGGGCCAACGTCCTGACTTTC
CASSQAGAASGANVLTF
>TRBJ1-2|NA|TRBV6-1|NA
TGTGCCAGCAGGGAATCTGGGGGGCTGAAAGGCTATGGCTACACCTTC
CASRESGGLKGYGYTF
>TRBJ2-7|TRBD1|TRBV5-6|NA
TGTGCCAGCAGAAAACCGGGACAGGGAAGTTACGAGCAGTACTTC
CASRKPGQGSYEQYF
>TRBJ1-6|NA|TRBV5-8|NA
TGTGCCAGCAGCTTGCCTTCAGCGAGGGAGCCGTATAATTCACCCCTCCACTTT
CASSLPSAREPYNSPLHF
>TRBJ1-5|NA|TRBV19|NA
TGTGCCAGTAGTACCGCGGGGGGGCAGCCCCAGCATTTT
CASSTAGGQPQHF
>TRBJ1-6|NA|TRBV2|NA
TGTGCCAGCAGTGAGGGGGGGGATAATTCACCCCTCCACTTT
CASSEGGDNSPLHF
>TRBJ2-3|NA|TRBV7-6|NA
TGTGCCAGCAGCTTAGGGACCCCAGATACGCAGTATTTT
CASSLGTPDTQYF
>TRBJ2-7|NA|TRBV7-9|once
TGTGCCAGCGGGGAAGACGGCCTTAGGGAGCAGTACTTC
CASGEDGLREQYF
>TRBJ2-1|NA|TRBV4-1|NA
TGCGCCAGCAGCCGTTCAGGGCCGCTGGAAGGGGAAGAGCAGTTCTTC
CASSRSGPLEGEEQFF
>TRBJ1-2|NA|TRBV29-1|NA
TGCAGCGTTGCCAGGGAGGGTGGCTACACCTTC
CSVAREGGYTF
>TRBJ2-2|NA|TRBV4-3|NA
TGCGCCAGCAGCCAAGAACAAACCTATAGCGGTATGCCCCCCGGGGAGCTGTTTTTT
CASSQEQTYSGMPPGELFF
>TRBJ1-1|NA|TRBV27|NA
TGTGCCAGCAGCTACACCCAGGGGACTGAAGCTTTCTTT
CASSYTQGTEAFF
>TRBJ1-1|NA|TRBV7-2|NA
TGTGCCAGCAGCTGGGGGGGGGCTGAAGCTTTCTTT
CASSWGGAEAFF
>TRBJ1-2|TRBD1|TRBV5-5|NA
TGTGCCAGCAGCCCGCATCTTCAGGGACAGGGTAAAGGCTACACCTTC
CASSPHLQGQGKGYTF
>TRBJ2-1|NA|TRBV27|NA
TGTGCCAGCAGTCGTACCTGGTGGGACAATGAGCAGTTCTTC
CASSRTWWDNEQFF
>TRBJ1-5|NA|TRBV27|NA
TGTGCCAGCAGTCCTTTCGACATATCAGTAATTAGCCAGCCCCAGCATTTT
CASSPFDISVISQPQHF
>TRBJ2-1|TRBD2|TRBV15|once
TGTGCCACCAGCAGAGATCAGGCGGGAGCGAGGAATGAGCAGTTCTTC
CATSRDQAGARNEQFF
>TRBJ1-3|TRBD1|TRBV5-1|NA
TGCGCCAGCAGGCCAACCGGGACAGGGAACCCATCTGGAAACACCATATATTTT
CASRPTGTGNPSGNTIYF
>TRBJ2-5|NA|TRBV6-5|NA
TGTGCCAGCAGTTACCTGTGGACCGAGACCCAGTACTTC
CASSYLWTETQYF
>TRBJ1-4|NA|TRBV6-5|once
TGTGCCAGCAGGTCAGAAGGCCTGAGAAATGAAAAACTGTTTTTT
CASRSEGLRNEKLFF
>TRBJ2-3|NA|TRBV30|NA
TGTGCCGGATCAAACGGGACTCTAAGCACAGATACGCAGTATTTT
CAGSNGTLSTDTQYF
>TRBJ1-1|TRBD1|TRBV4-2|NA
TGTGCCAGCAGCCAAGACATAGACAGGGTGAACACTGAAGCTTTCTTT
CASSQDIDRVNTEAFF
>TRBJ2-3|NA|TRBV29-1|NA
TGCAGCGTTGAACGGGGGGCGGGAGATACGCAGTATTTT
CSVERGAGDTQYF
>TRBJ2-7|TRBD1|TRBV4-1|NA
TGCGCCAGCAGCCCCGGGACAGGGGTCTACGAGCAGTACTTC
CASSPGTGVYEQYF
>TRBJ2-1|TRBD2|TRBV7-9|NA
TGTGCCAGCAGCGCATATGAGACTAGCGTAGTTTACAATGAGCAGTTCTTC
CASSAYETSVVYNEQFF
>TRBJ2-7|TRBD2|TRBV7-2|NA
TGTGCCAGCAGCTCCTTTGCTAGCGGGTCCACCTACGAGCAGTACTTC
CASSSFASGSTYEQYF
>TRBJ2-5|TRBD2|TRBV9|NA
TGTGCCAGCAGCTTGGGACTACTTCAAGAGACCCAGTACTTC
CASSLGLLQETQYF
>TRBJ2-7|NA|TRBV4-1|NA
TGCGCCAGCAGCCACGTTGGGCTAGCTGTCTCCTACGAGCAGTACTTC
CASSHVGLAVSYEQYF
>TRBJ2-3|TRBD2|TRBV6-4|few
TGTGCCAGCAGTTTACTAGCGGGAGCTAAAGATACGCAGTATTTT
CASSLLAGAKDTQYF
>TRBJ1-1|NA|TRBV7-9|NA
TGTGCCAGCAGCTTTACAGTGAACACTGAAGCTTTCTTT
CASSFTVNTEAFF
>TRBJ2-1|TRBD2|TRBV6-6|NA
TGTGCCAGCAGTTCCCGTGGAGCGGGAGAAGGGAATGAGCAGTTCTTC
CASSSRGAGEGNEQFF
>TRBJ2-7|TRBD1|TRBV3-1/TRBV3-2|NA
TGTGCCAGCAGCCACACACTCAGGGGGCAGCACTACGAGCAGTACTTC
CASSHTLRGQHYEQYF
>TRBJ1-1|NA|TRBV19|NA
TGTGCCAGTAGTATAGATAAAAGGGTAGAAGCTTTCTTT
CASSIDKRVEAFF
>TRBJ2-3|TRBD2|TRBV6-4|NA
TGTGCCAGCAGTGACGGGCGGGAGACAGATACGCAGTATTTT
CASSDGRETDTQYF
>TRBJ2-3|NA|TRBV28|once
TGTGCCAGCAAGGCAGATACGCAGTATTTT
CASKADTQYF
>TRBJ1-5|NA|TRBV19|NA
TGTGCCAGTTGCGTTTCCAGCAATCAGCCCCAGCATTTT
CASCVSSNQPQHF
>TRBJ2-5|NA|TRBV4-1|NA
TGCGCCAGCAGCCAAAACCGAGGGGGGGCCAAAGGGGCCCAGTACTTC
CASSQNRGGAKGAQYF
>TRBJ1-1|NA|TRBV13|once
TGTGCCAGCAGCTTTCAGGATAAGAAAGCTTTCTTT
CASSFQDKKAFF
>TRBJ1-3|NA|TRBV6-6|NA
TGTGCCATCGGCGGGGGCGCGGATGGAAACACCATATATTTT
CAIGGGADGNTIYF
>TRBJ1-1|TRBD1|TRBV6-5|NA
TGTGCCAGCAGTCCGACAGGGAGGGCTGAAGCTTTCTTT
CASSPTGRAEAFF